The 7 T cell receptor beta chains listed next were all sequenced from one sample in a study of monozygotic twins with inflammatory bowel disease (dated by TCRdb to about 2019). The library was generated by 5' RACE. TCRdb names Illumina HiSeq 2500 as the instrument used. After TCRdb reprocessed the reads, each CDR3 protein sequence was kept as one row, without DNA. This sample's table has entries for approximately 400,000 distinct CDR3 sequences. 2% to 2.5% of the sample goes to the ten largest clones. Sequencing was carried out using blood. The receptors were gathered from a human donor with ulcerative colitis or Crohn's disease, or a healthy co-twin of an affected twin (not recorded which).

The chain couples TRBV4-2 to TRBJ1-1; TCRdb calls TRBD1, which cannot be checked without DNA. The CDR3 covers 15 residues. Germline V gene sequence: CDR1 LGHNA, CDR2 YNFKEQ. The CDR3 sequence: CASSRTGVWGTEAFF.

The V call is TRBV11-2, the J call TRBJ2-2; TCRdb outputs TRBD2, but without DNA this stays unchecked. This CDR3 spans 19 amino acids. Germline CDR1 reads SGHAT; CDR2 reads FQNNGV. The CDR3 spells CASSASGLAGGGYTGELFF.

V gene TRBV12-3 or TRBV12-4 combines with J gene TRBJ2-1; TCRdb selects TRBD1, and the lack of DNA leaves this call unchecked. There are 16 residues in the CDR3. The CDR3: CASSLGRLSLYNEQFF.

The chain is built from TRBV18 and TRBJ2-7; without DNA, the TCRdb call of TRBD2 cannot be checked. In germline, CDR1 is KGHSH, CDR2 LQKENI. The CDR3 extends over 17 amino acids. The CDR3 protein is CASSPGLAGRSSYEQYF.

The chain couples TRBV5-3 to TRBJ1-5. TRBV5-3 is designated an ORF whose function remains uncertain. The length of the CDR3 is 14 residues. CDR3 residues: CARSSGRSNQPQHF.

The CDR3 here is CAISANPSGLNEQFF. The V gene is TRBV10-3, the J gene TRBJ2-1; TCRdb designates TRBD1, a call that cannot be tested without DNA. CDR1 is ENHRY and CDR2 is SYGVKD in the germline V gene. The CDR3 extends over 15 amino acids.

The chain links TRBV3-1 to TRBJ2-7; TCRdb calls TRBD1, which cannot be checked without DNA. Per the germline V gene, CDR1 is LGHDT and CDR2 is YNNKEL (reference sequence). This CDR3 has 16 amino acids. This chain's CDR3 is CASSQRAGQGGYEQYF.